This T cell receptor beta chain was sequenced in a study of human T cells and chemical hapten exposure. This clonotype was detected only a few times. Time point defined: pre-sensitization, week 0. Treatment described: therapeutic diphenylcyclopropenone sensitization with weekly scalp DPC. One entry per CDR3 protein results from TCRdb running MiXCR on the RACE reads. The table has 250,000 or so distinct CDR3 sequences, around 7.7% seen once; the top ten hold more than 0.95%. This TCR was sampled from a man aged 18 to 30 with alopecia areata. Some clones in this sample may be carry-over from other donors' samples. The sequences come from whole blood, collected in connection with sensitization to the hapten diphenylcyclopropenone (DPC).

CDR3 sequence: CAISDRGTGATGELFF. In nucleotides, the CDR3 is TGTGCCATCAGCGACCGAGGGACAGGGGCCACCGGGGAGCTGTTTTTT. The chain joins TRBV10-3 to TRBJ2-2, with TRBD1 matching over 10 bases. Germline V gives CDR1 ENHRY, CDR2 SYGVKD. V gave up 6 bases and J gave up 4 bases; unmatched junction bases: 8. CDR3 length: 16 residues.